This T cell receptor (beta chain) was sequenced for a study of blood T cell repertoires in COVID-19. Some clones are missing from TCRdb's copy, which holds only in-frame ones; the method was immunoSEQ multiplex PCR. The sample yields over 250,000 clones, about 89% seen once. The receptor's source is a woman aged 30 to 39 who had recovered from COVID-19. The sequenced sample consisted of PBMCs or T cells enriched from blood (not recorded which).

This chain's CDR3 is CASSLVPGLEAFF. CDR3 nucleotides: TGTGCCAGCAGCTTAGTACCGGGACTTGAAGCTTTCTTT. The chain uses TRBV7-9 and TRBJ1-1, with D tentatively TRBD1 (5 bases). The CDR3 spans 13 residues. V dropped 1 base and J dropped 7 bases, with 10 bases sitting between them. The germline V gene has CDR1 SEHNR and CDR2 FQNEAQ (reference sequence). Drawing the rest from reference TRBV7-9 and TRBJ1-1, the complete variable domain is DTGVSQNPRHKITKRGQNVTFRCDPISEHNRLYWYRQTLGQGPEFLTYFQNEAQLEKSRLLSDRFSAERPKGSFSTLEIQRTEQGDSAMYLCASSLVPGLEAFFGQGTRLTVV.